This is a list of T cell receptor beta chains from one sample in a study of a mutant IDH1 vaccine in newly diagnosed glioma. These receptors' antigens are unknown. Some clones are missing from TCRdb's copy, which holds only in-frame ones; the method was immunoSEQ multiplex PCR. The sample has tens of thousands of clones, roughly nine tenths seen once. Sample: PBMCs, taken from a glioma patient whose treatment included an IDH1 peptide vaccine. The receptors were gathered from a woman aged 50 to 65 with glioma. CDR3s leave out the opening cysteine and the closing phenylalanine or tryptophan. Each record gives: J gene, D gene, V gene, CDR3 protein. A D gene is named only where the DNA matches it firmly.

>TRBJ2-1|-|TRBV4-2
ASSQAGQSSYNEQF
>TRBJ2-7|-|TRBV19
ASSLGGISYEQY
>TRBJ2-7|TRBD2|TRBV5-6
ASNPHRGLASYEQY
>TRBJ1-3|-|TRBV4-2
ASSQEVGGFSGNTIY
>TRBJ1-2|-|TRBV9
ASSAALYYGYT
>TRBJ2-7|TRBD2|TRBV6-5
ASIGLAVDSYEQY
>TRBJ1-1|-|TRBV6-1
ASAFTGIEAF
>TRBJ1-1|-|TRBV28
ASRPDGVNTEAF
>TRBJ1-1|-|TRBV9
ASSVGVANTEAF
>TRBJ2-7|-|TRBV2
ASPGGAGPYEQY
>TRBJ1-5|-|TRBV14
ASSQDGNQPQH
>TRBJ2-1|TRBD2|TRBV9
ATGTSGNNEQF
>TRBJ2-3|-|TRBV7-2
ASSLSPGPTDTQY
>TRBJ2-2|TRBD2|TRBV28
ASSLGLAGPGELF
>TRBJ2-7|-|TRBV19
ASSTSGAYEQY
>TRBJ2-4|-|TRBV5-1
ASSLLPMGERAKNIQY
>TRBJ2-6|-|TRBV29-1
SVLRDPGANVLT
>TRBJ2-1|-|TRBV29-1
SVRAGLYNEQF
>TRBJ2-5|-|TRBV19
ASSNQNQETQY
>TRBJ1-1|-|TRBV5-4
ASTLGGGSEAF
>TRBJ2-2|TRBD1|TRBV27
ASSLSKVQGTAGELF
>TRBJ1-2|-|TRBV30
AWSPRVGYT
>TRBJ1-2|-|TRBV2
ASSEEQRTGGGYT
>TRBJ1-1|-|TRBV15
ATSRGTGIAF
>TRBJ2-7|-|TRBV9
ASSVVGGLTPDEQY
>TRBJ1-3|-|TRBV6-6
ASSSPGLSGNTIY
>TRBJ2-7|-|TRBV21-1
ASSKAATGKNYEQY
>TRBJ2-5|TRBD2|TRBV7-2
ASSSGLAKQETQY
>TRBJ2-7|-|TRBV18
ASSPPERGTEQY
>TRBJ2-1|TRBD2|TRBV10-3
ASRTSGNEQF
>TRBJ1-5|-|TRBV2
ASQGTGGINQPQH
>TRBJ1-5|-|TRBV28
ASSLRYGSYNQPQH
>TRBJ1-4|TRBD1|TRBV9
ASSVARTGGEEKLF
>TRBJ1-1|-|TRBV5-1
ASSEGRAAAEAF
>TRBJ2-7|TRBD1|TRBV11-3
ASRGAGGTYEQY
>TRBJ1-5|-|TRBV19
ASTFGTGGGNQPQH
>-|TRBD2|TRBV6-1
ASSELAALIYEQY
>TRBJ1-6|TRBD1|TRBV15
ATSNPRTGYNSPLH
>TRBJ2-1|-|TRBV28
ASSLSGSSYNEQF
>TRBJ2-7|-|TRBV28
ASNPFRGTSYEQY
>TRBJ1-2|TRBD1|TRBV29-1
SVDRGTGYT
>TRBJ2-2|-|TRBV4-2
ASSQDISTNTGELF
>TRBJ2-7|-|TRBV28
ASSFGTRERRNEQY
>TRBJ2-3|TRBD2|TRBV6-5
ASSYRTSGSPDTQY
>TRBJ1-6|-|TRBV7-3
ASSLIASGSPLH